Listed here are 15 T cell receptor beta chains from one sample, sequenced in a study of STAT5B mutations in CD4+ large granular lymphocyte leukemia. Using immunoSEQ multiplex PCR, the repertoire was profiled, and TCRdb retains in-frame clones only, with some absent. The sample carries about 32,000 clones, 78% recorded once. Sequencing was done on a sample of CD4+ T cells from blood buffy coats. Every receptor here comes from a human donor in good health.

This clone was seen only once. V usage is TRBV7-2 and J usage is TRBJ1-5, with 9 bases lining up with TRBD1. Germline V gene sequence: CDR1 SGHTA, CDR2 FQGNSA. V shed 5 bases and J 6 bases; nucleotides not matched to a gene: 8. The CDR3 covers 15 residues. CDR3 loop: CASSPGTGSVQPQHF. CDR3 DNA: TGTGCCAGCAGCCCCGGGACAGGGTCTGTTCAGCCCCAGCATTTT. Combining the CDR3 with reference TRBV7-2 and TRBJ1-5 gives the whole variable domain GAGVSQSPSNKVTEKGKDVELRCDPISGHTALYWYRQSLGQGLEFLIYFQGNSAPDKSGLPSDRFSAERTGGSVSTLTIQRTQQEDSAVYLCASSPGTGSVQPQHFGDGTRLSIL.

The chain has TRBV9 and TRBJ2-1; TRBD2 matches at 8 bases. V lost 6 bases to trimming and J lost 6 bases; unmatched junction nucleotides: 11. The germline gives CDR1 SGDLS, CDR2 YYNGEE. This CDR3 is 15 amino acids long. The CDR3 bases are TGTGCCAGCACCGAAATGGGGACTAGTGCCAATGAGCAGTTCTTC. It is translated as CASTEMGTSANEQFF.

The chain has TRBV2 and TRBJ2-2; no clear D. The V gene lost 1 base and the J gene lost 6 bases, with 15 bases spanning the gap. Looked up from germline, CDR1 is SNHLY and CDR2 is FYNNEI. The CDR3 contains 16 residues. CDR3 sequence (DNA): TGTGCCAGCAGTGAAGTCGCGACAATTGGCCCCGGGGAGCTGTTTTTT. Translation gives CASSEVATIGPGELFF. The complete variable domain, with remaining parts taken from reference TRBV2 and TRBJ2-2, reads EPEVTQTPSHQVTQMGQEVILRCVPISNHLYFYWYRQILGQKVEFLVSFYNNEISEKSEIFDDQFSVERPDGSNFTLKIRSTKLEDSAMYFCASSEVATIGPGELFFGEGSRLTVL.

The table lists this clone with a count of one. The chain uses TRBV5-5 and TRBJ2-1; TRBD2 matches at 10 bases. The V gene end was trimmed by 2 bases and the J gene end by 4 bases; junction bases not matched to a gene: 3. Per germline, CDR1 SGHKS and CDR2 YYEKEE (reference sequence). CDR3 length: 15 amino acids. The CDR3 here is CASSLAGGLYNEQFF. The CDR3 DNA is TGTGCCAGCAGCTTAGCGGGAGGGCTTTACAATGAGCAGTTCTTC. The variable domain in full, completed from reference TRBV5-5 and TRBJ2-1, reads DAGVTQSPTHLIKTRGQQVTLRCSPISGHKSVSWYQQVLGQGPQFIFQYYEKEERGRGNFPDRFSARQFPNYSSELNVNALLLGDSALYLCASSLAGGLYNEQFFGPGTRLTVL.

The V call is TRBV25-1, the J call TRBJ2-7; D is unclear. Germline CDR1 MGHDK, CDR2 SYGVNS. V was clipped by 5 bases and J by 3 bases, with 5 bases between them. The CDR3 totals 11 residues. CDR3: CASSSYYEQYF. The CDR3 DNA sequence: TGTGCCAGCAGTAGTTACTACGAGCAGTACTTC.

For the CDR3, the DNA is TGTGCCAGCAGTTTCCAGGGGTCTGCTGAAAAACTGTTTTTT. This gives the protein CASSFQGSAEKLFF. J is TRBJ1-4 and V is TRBV2; D possibly corresponds to TRBD1 (6 bases). Trimming cost V 5 bases and J 7 bases, with 14 bases left between them. Germline assignment: CDR1 SNHLY and CDR2 FYNNEI. The CDR3 is made up of 14 amino acids.

The rearrangement links TRBV5-3 to TRBJ2-2, with TRBD2 identical over 10 bases. TRBV5-3 is treated as an ORF (open reading frame) with a function not yet certain. Trimming at V came to 4 bases and at J to 5 bases, leaving 11 bases not matched to a gene. There are 17 residues in the CDR3. DNA of the CDR3: TGTGCCAGAAGCAATTCCCCTAGCGGGAGTTGGACCGGGGAGCTGTTTTTT. It codes for CARSNSPSGSWTGELFF.

The chain combines TRBV29-1 with TRBJ2-3; the D gene is possibly TRBD2 (5 bases). The CDR3 consists of 15 residues. Deletions cut 4 bases from V and 3 bases from J, with 17 bases between. The V gene's germline CDR1 is SQVTM and CDR2 ANQGSEA. The CDR3 here is CSVGKGVGGTDTQYF. The CDR3 DNA is TGCAGCGTTGGAAAAGGAGTAGGCGGGACAGATACGCAGTATTTT.

This chain connects TRBV28 to TRBJ2-7, with D perhaps matching TRBD1 (8 bases). From germline, CDR1 is MDHEN and CDR2 SYDVKM. The CDR3 is 14 amino acids. Trimming took off 7 bases at V and 3 bases at J, with 16 bases between the two ends. This CDR3 is CASKRDRRNYEQYF. The CDR3 DNA is TGTGCCAGCAAGCGGGACAGGCGGAACTACGAGCAGTACTTC.

The V call is TRBV2, the J call TRBJ2-5, with unresolved D. Germline CDR1 SNHLY, CDR2 FYNNEI. The V end was cut by 1 base, the J end by 4 bases, with 10 bases between. The CDR3 has 14 residues. The CDR3 bases are TGTGCCAGCAGTGAAGGGCCAAGGGCAGAGACCCAGTACTTC. It is translated as CASSEGPRAETQYF.

This sequence joins TRBV14 and TRBJ2-2; D might be TRBD2 (5 bases). The germline CDR1 and CDR2 sequences are SGHDN and FVKESK. The CDR3 consists of 15 residues. Trimming stripped 1 base from V and 4 bases from J, with 10 bases between. This chain's CDR3 is CASSQVLGATGELFF. The DNA for the CDR3 is TGTGCCAGCAGCCAAGTGCTGGGAGCCACCGGGGAGCTGTTTTTT.

The chain carries TRBV4-1 and TRBJ2-7; 8 bases line up with TRBD2. Germline CDR1 is MGHRA and CDR2 is YSYEKL. The CDR3 extends over 17 amino acids. V trimming: 0 bases; J trimming: 2 bases; junction bases outside the gene matches: 9. The CDR3 bases are TGCGCCAGCAGCCAAGATCCAGGACTAGCTGCCCCCTACGAGCAGTACTTC. This encodes CASSQDPGLAAPYEQYF.

This clone was seen a handful of times. The chain links TRBV6-6 to TRBJ2-6, with D unclear. This CDR3 contains 15 residues. Germline-derived CDR1 and CDR2 are MNHNY and SVGAGI (reference sequence). The V gene lost 6 bases and the J gene lost 0 bases, with 9 bases spanning the gap. The CDR3 DNA follows: TGTGCCAGCAGAGCTATGAGCTCTGGGGCCAACGTCCTGACTTTC. This translates into CASRAMSSGANVLTF.

This clone turned up a few times. The chain uses TRBV30 and TRBJ1-5, with D hard to call. V was cut by 0 bases and J by 1 base, with 4 bases left in between. Germline V gene data show CDR1 as GTSNPN and CDR2 as SVGIG (reference sequence). The CDR3 contains 13 residues. The CDR3 sequence is CAWSVDSNQPQHF. The CDR3 region has the DNA TGTGCCTGGAGTGTTGACAGCAATCAGCCCCAGCATTTT.

There are a few counts of this clone. The chain uses TRBV5-4 and TRBJ2-5, with D unclear. Germline V gene data show CDR1 as SGHNT and CDR2 as YYREEE (reference sequence). CDR3 length equals 16 residues. V was clipped by 0 bases and J by 5 bases, with 17 bases between them. In DNA form, the CDR3 reads TGTGCCAGCAGCTTGGGTGGGTCAGCGACCTTGGAGACCCAGTACTTC. Residues: CASSLGGSATLETQYF. The full variable domain, rest sourced from reference TRBV5-4 and TRBJ2-5, is ETGVTQSPTHLIKTRGQQVTLRCSSQSGHNTVSWYQQALGQGPQFIFQYYREEENGRGNFPPRFSGLQFPNYSSELNVNALELDDSALYLCASSLGGSATLETQYFGPGTRLLVL.